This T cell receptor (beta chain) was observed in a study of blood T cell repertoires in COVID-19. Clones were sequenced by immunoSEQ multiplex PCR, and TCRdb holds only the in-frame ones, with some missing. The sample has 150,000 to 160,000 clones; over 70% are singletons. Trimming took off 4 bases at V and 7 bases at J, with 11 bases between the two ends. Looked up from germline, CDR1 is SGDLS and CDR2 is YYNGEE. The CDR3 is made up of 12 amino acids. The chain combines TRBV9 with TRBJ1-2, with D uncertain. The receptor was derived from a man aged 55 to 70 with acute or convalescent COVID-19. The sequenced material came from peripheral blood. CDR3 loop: CASSPIGSGYTF. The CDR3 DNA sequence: TGTGCCAGCAGCCCCATAGGGAGTGGCTACACCTTC.